This TCR beta chain is drawn from a study of beta chain features in type 1 diabetes. The whole isolated RNA underwent reverse transcription, so sequencing captured expressed TCRB transcripts. Using immunoSEQ multiplex PCR, the repertoire was profiled, and TCRdb retains in-frame clones only, with some absent. In the table there are about 930,000 clones, about 17% of which are singletons. Trimming shortened V by 7 bases and J by 4 bases, and 11 bases separated the two germline ends. This CDR3 contains 12 residues. Germline V CDR1 and CDR2: SQVTM, ANQGSEA. J is TRBJ1-5 and V is TRBV29-1, with D possibly TRBD1 on 6 matching bases. This receptor was obtained from a woman between 18 and 30 years old in good health. The material sequenced was naive CD4+ T cells from blood. CDR3 nucleotides: TGCAGCGCCGGGACACCGAATCAGCCCCAGCATTTT. It codes for CSAGTPNQPQHF.